This TCR beta chain was captured in a study of CD4+ T cells in melanoma. The data were produced by immunoSEQ multiplex PCR, yet TCRdb's version contains in-frame clones alone and is incomplete. The sample lists some 12,000 clones, 60% to 80% occurring once. V gave up 0 bases and J gave up 4 bases; unmatched junction bases: 5. From germline, CDR1 is SGHRS and CDR2 YFSETQ. This CDR3 comprises 16 residues. Sequenced sample: cells from a culture (not recorded whether cultured in vitro). This sequence was found in a human donor with melanoma. The chain joins TRBV5-1 to TRBJ2-1, with 9 positions matching TRBD1. The CDR3 sequence is CASSLATGGAYNEQFF. The CDR3 DNA follows: TGCGCCAGCAGCTTGGCCACAGGGGGCGCTTACAATGAGCAGTTCTTC. The entire variable domain, with the rest obtained from reference TRBV5-1 and TRBJ2-1, is as follows: KAGVTQTPRYLIKTRGQQVTLSCSPISGHRSVSWYQQTPGQGLQFLFEYFSETQRNKGNFPGRFSGRQFSNSRSEMNVSTLELGDSALYLCASSLATGGAYNEQFFGPGTRLTVL.